What follows are 24 T cell receptor beta chains derived from one specimen sequenced in a study of blood T cell repertoires in COVID-19. Produced via immunoSEQ multiplex PCR; TCRdb's table is partial and in-frame only. The table has 260,000 or so clones, 83% seen once. Sequenced sample: PBMCs or T cells enriched from blood (not recorded which). These receptors all come from a middle-aged woman who had been exposed to COVID-19.

V gene TRBV4-1 combines with J gene TRBJ1-5; D remains unclear. Germline V gene lookup returns CDR1 MGHRA and CDR2 YSYEKL. V lost 0 bases, J lost 4 bases, and 13 bases lay in between. The CDR3 is made up of 16 amino acids. CDR3 DNA sequence: TGCGCCAGCAGCCAAGACCCCATCCGAGTAAATCAGCCCCAGCATTTT. Amino acids: CASSQDPIRVNQPQHF.

This rearrangement joins TRBV12-3 or TRBV12-4 to TRBJ2-7; 9 bases align to TRBD1. There are 10 residues in the CDR3. Trimming took 6 bases from V and 12 from J; bases not matched to a gene: 3. The CDR3 bases are TGTGCCAGCAGCGGACAGGGGCTGTACTTC. This sequence encodes CASSGQGLYF.

The gene calls are TRBV5-4 and TRBJ2-5, with TRBD2 identical over 11 bases. Germline-derived CDR1 and CDR2 are SGHNT and YYREEE (reference sequence). The V segment lost 4 bases and the J segment 1 base; nucleotides outside the gene matches: 3. The CDR3 sequence is 15 residues long. CDR3 protein: CASSPTSGVQETQYF. The CDR3 DNA follows: TGTGCCAGCAGCCCGACTAGCGGGGTCCAAGAGACCCAGTACTTC.

This clone was seen once. This sequence joins TRBV5-8 and TRBJ2-3; TRBD1 matches 8 bases. The germline V gene has CDR1 SGHTS and CDR2 YDEGEE. The CDR3 loop spans 15 amino acids. V was clipped by 7 bases and J by 2 bases; unmatched bases: 9. CDR3 residues: CASGRTGSYTDTQYF. The CDR3 nucleotides read TGTGCCAGCGGGCGGACAGGGAGTTACACAGATACGCAGTATTTT.

The rearrangement joins TRBV5-1 to TRBJ2-3; TRBD2 is a possible D gene (6 bases). Germline V gives CDR1 SGHRS, CDR2 YFSETQ. The CDR3 loop spans 15 amino acids. Trimming removed 4 bases from V and 7 bases from J, with 19 bases in between. The CDR3 loop reads CASSPGETEANTQYF. CDR3 DNA: TGCGCCAGCAGCCCGGGGGAGACCGAGGCGAATACGCAGTATTTT.

This chain links TRBV18 with TRBJ1-4; D might be TRBD1 (5 bases). Germline V gene sequence: CDR1 KGHSH, CDR2 LQKENI. Trimming cost V 6 bases and J 8 bases, with 13 bases left between them. The CDR3 is made up of 13 amino acids. CDR3 nucleotides: TGTGCCAGCTCCCCCGTCCGGGGGGAAAAACTGTTTTTT. It encodes CASSPVRGEKLFF.

CDR3 nucleotide sequence: TGCAGCACCTCGACAGCAACTAATGAAAAACTGTTTTTT. Its protein product is CSTSTATNEKLFF. The chain employs TRBV29-1 and TRBJ1-4; possible D gene TRBD1, 5 bases. CDR3 length equals 13 residues. The germline CDR1 and CDR2 sequences are SQVTM and ANQGSEA. V was pared by 8 bases and J by 0 bases, with 10 bases between.

The chain uses TRBV6-5 and TRBJ2-5, with TRBD1 matching 10 bases. The junction had 5 bases not matched to a gene; V was cut back by 6 bases and J by 1 base. Germline V CDR1 and CDR2: MNHEY, SVGAGI. There are 15 residues in the CDR3. This CDR3 reads CASSAGTGAQETQYF. The CDR3 DNA reads TGTGCCAGCAGCGCCGGGACAGGGGCCCAAGAGACCCAGTACTTC.

This chain links TRBV6-2 or TRBV6-3 with TRBJ2-7; D remains unclear. V was clipped by 4 bases and J by 2 bases, with 9 bases between them. CDR1 MNHEY and CDR2 SVGEGT come from the germline V gene. CDR3 length: 13 amino acids. DNA of the CDR3: TGTGCCAGCAGTTTGCGGCAGACCTACGAGCAGTACTTC. Translation: CASSLRQTYEQYF.

This chain uses TRBV3-1 (or the pseudogene TRBV3-2) with TRBJ2-3; no clear D. Germline V gene data show CDR1 as LGHDT and CDR2 as YNNKEL (reference sequence). The CDR3 is 13 residues long. V lost 6 bases and J 2 bases, leaving 9 bases between the germline ends. DNA for the CDR3: TGTGCCAGCAGTCGCGCCATCACAGATACGCAGTATTTT. Protein sequence: CASSRAITDTQYF.

The chain joins TRBV18 to TRBJ1-2; 9 positions agree with TRBD1. Germline assignment: CDR1 KGHSH and CDR2 LQKENI. J was trimmed by 4 bases and V by 3 bases; bases with no gene match: 6. The CDR3 contains 15 residues. The CDR3 nucleotides are TGTGCCAGCTCACCCGTTGGACAGGGGCCCTATGGCTACACCTTC. This translates into CASSPVGQGPYGYTF.

This chain links TRBV12-3 or TRBV12-4 with TRBJ1-4; D is undetermined. Trimming took 3 bases from V and 0 from J, leaving 2 bases between them. The CDR3 is 13 amino acids. CDR3 loop: CASSFTTNEKLFF. CDR3 in DNA: TGTGCCAGCAGTTTCACAACTAATGAAAAACTGTTTTTT.

In its sample, this clone was seen once. The chain has TRBV9 and TRBJ1-2, with D possibly matching TRBD1 (6 bases). This CDR3 has 14 residues. From germline, CDR1 is SGDLS and CDR2 YYNGEE. V gave up 4 bases and J gave up 3 bases, with 13 bases separating them. CDR3 in DNA: TGTGCCAGCAGCCGGGGGGCGGGTGACTATGGCTACACCTTC. This codes for CASSRGAGDYGYTF.

V is TRBV6-4 and J is TRBJ2-3; TRBD2 agrees at 9 bases. CDR3 length: 13 residues. With 5 bases clipped from V and 6 bases from J, the junction kept 3 bases outside the gene matches. Germline values: CDR1 MRHNA, CDR2 SNTAGT. The CDR3 loop is CASSFGLADTQYF. The CDR3 nucleotides are TGTGCCAGCAGTTTTGGACTAGCGGATACGCAGTATTTT.

As concerns this clone: Other DNA sequences in this specimen translate into the identical CDR3. V usage is TRBV5-1 and J usage is TRBJ2-6; 10 bases are a match to TRBD1. Unmatched junction bases numbered 7, after V lost 4 bases and J lost 0 bases. The CDR3 length is 18 residues. Germline V gene data show CDR1 as SGHRS and CDR2 as YFSETQ. The CDR3 coding sequence is TGCGCCAGCAGCCCGGGACAGGGGTCTTTCTCTGGGGCCAACGTCCTGACTTTC. Translated: CASSPGQGSFSGANVLTF.

The V call is TRBV7-2, the J call TRBJ1-4; D gene ambiguous. Germline CDR1 and CDR2: SGHTA and FQGNSA. The length of the CDR3 is 13 residues. With 3 bases removed from V and 10 bases from J, the gap between germline ends came to 12 bases. The CDR3 sequence is CASSLDGRGKLFF. CDR3 nucleotides: TGTGCCAGCAGCTTGGACGGACGGGGAAAACTGTTTTTT.

The sample holds one count of this clone. The V gene is TRBV4-3, the J gene TRBJ1-2; the D gene is possibly TRBD1 (5 bases). This CDR3 has 15 amino acids. V dropped 2 bases and J dropped 5 bases, with 15 bases sitting between them. Looked up from germline, CDR1 is LGHNA and CDR2 is YSLEER. The CDR3 DNA reads TGCGCCAGCAGCCAATCCTTAGACAGCTATTATGGCTACACCTTC. Amino acids: CASSQSLDSYYGYTF.

The table lists this clone with many counts. The V and J genes are TRBV11-1 and TRBJ2-1, with 8 bases that match TRBD1. The junction had 6 bases not matched to a gene; V was cut back by 6 bases and J by 5 bases. Germline-derived CDR1 and CDR2 are SGHAT and FQDESV (reference sequence). The CDR3 extends over 14 amino acids. The CDR3 loop is CASRRTGSDNEQFF. CDR3 DNA: TGTGCCAGCAGGAGGACAGGGAGCGACAATGAGCAGTTCTTC.

The chain has TRBV25-1 and TRBJ2-5, with D perhaps TRBD1 (7 bases). V dropped 2 bases and J dropped 5 bases, with 15 bases sitting between them. The V gene's germline CDR1 is MGHDK and CDR2 SYGVNS. The CDR3 is made up of 15 amino acids. As DNA, the CDR3 is TGTGCCAGCAGTGAACGAGGGGCAGGGGGGGAGACCCAGTACTTC. It yields the protein CASSERGAGGETQYF.

This chain connects TRBV4-2 to TRBJ2-7; 9 nucleotides line up with TRBD1. Germline V gene data show CDR1 as LGHNA and CDR2 as YNFKEQ. The J segment lost 7 bases and the V segment lost 0 bases, leaving 10 bases of the junction unmatched. CDR3 length: 16 amino acids. Here the CDR3 DNA reads TGTGCCAGCAGCCAAGATCCGGTACAGGGGGCTGGAGAGCAGTACTTC. This translates into CASSQDPVQGAGEQYF.

This clone was detected only once. The chain recombines TRBV27 with TRBJ2-3; 9 positions agree with TRBD2. The trim removed 5 bases at V and 3 bases at J, leaving 12 bases unmatched. CDR3 length: 17 residues. CDR1 MNHEY and CDR2 SMNVEV come from the germline V gene (reference sequence). CDR3 in DNA: TGTGCCAGCAGTCCACTGCCGGGACTAGCTGCGACAGATACGCAGTATTTT. Encoded protein: CASSPLPGLAATDTQYF.

The chain recombines TRBV4-1 with TRBJ2-3, with 9 bases identical to TRBD2. The CDR3 runs to 19 residues. Germline values: CDR1 MGHRA, CDR2 YSYEKL. Unmatched junction bases numbered 10, after V lost 0 bases and J lost 0 bases. The CDR3 DNA follows: TGCGCCAGCAGCCAAGATGGGGCGGGGGGGAATCCTAGCACAGATACGCAGTATTTT. It is translated as CASSQDGAGGNPSTDTQYF.

V usage is TRBV7-6 and J usage is TRBJ2-5; D may be TRBD2 (6 bases). The CDR3 totals 15 residues. Germline V gene lookup returns CDR1 SGHVS and CDR2 FNYEAQ. V was trimmed by 5 bases and J by 7 bases, leaving 20 bases between them. The CDR3 loop reads CASSTLSGVGGTQYF. The CDR3 DNA reads TGTGCCAGCAGCACCCTATCTGGCGTCGGGGGGACCCAGTACTTC.

The chain combines TRBV28 with TRBJ1-2; 8 nucleotides align to TRBD1. Looked up from germline, CDR1 is MDHEN and CDR2 is SYDVKM. The CDR3 spans 14 residues. Trimming removed 6 bases from V and 7 bases from J; junction bases left unmatched: 10. The CDR3 nucleotides read TGTGCCAGCAGGTCTACAGGGGGAGTGGTTGGCTACACCTTC. As protein: CASRSTGGVVGYTF.